One and the same sample provided the 20 T cell receptor beta chains below, sequenced in a study of blood T cell repertoires in COVID-19. Clones were sequenced by immunoSEQ multiplex PCR, and TCRdb holds only the in-frame ones, with some missing. The sample lists about 250,000 clones, about four fifths seen once, with approximately 5.3% in the top ten. The sequenced material came from peripheral blood. These receptors all come from a man older than 75 with acute or convalescent COVID-19.

This sequence joins TRBV2 and TRBJ2-1; D may be TRBD1 (6 bases). V was clipped by 6 bases and J by 5 bases, with 14 bases between them. Germline V gives CDR1 SNHLY, CDR2 FYNNEI. This CDR3 spans 14 amino acids. This CDR3 reads CASRRQVGDNEQFF. DNA of the CDR3: TGTGCCAGCAGGCGACAGGTTGGAGACAATGAGCAGTTCTTC. Complete variable domain (other parts from reference TRBV2 and TRBJ2-1): EPEVTQTPSHQVTQMGQEVILRCVPISNHLYFYWYRQILGQKVEFLVSFYNNEISEKSEIFDDQFSVERPDGSNFTLKIRSTKLEDSAMYFCASRRQVGDNEQFFGPGTRLTVL.

This rearrangement joins TRBV6-6 to TRBJ1-1; 7 bases are shared with TRBD1. Unmatched junction bases numbered 10, after V lost 6 bases and J lost 3 bases. CDR1 is MNHNY, CDR2 SVGAGI, per germline (reference sequence). This CDR3 is built from 15 residues. Here the CDR3 DNA reads TGTGCCAGCAGCCCGTTACAGGGGAGGTACACTGAAGCTTTCTTT. The encoded protein is CASSPLQGRYTEAFF.

This clone was observed a single time. The gene calls are TRBV3-1 (or the pseudogene TRBV3-2) and TRBJ1-1, with 9 nucleotides matching TRBD1. The length of the CDR3 is 16 residues. Trimming cost V 5 bases and J 2 bases; bases outside gene matches: 9. CDR1 LGHDT and CDR2 YNNKEL come from the germline V gene (reference sequence). This chain's CDR3 is CASSYRPGQGNTEAFF. In DNA form, the CDR3 reads TGTGCCAGCAGCTATCGTCCGGGACAGGGTAACACTGAAGCTTTCTTT.

V is TRBV5-1 and J is TRBJ1-5, with a tentative D call TRBD1 (5 bases). Germline lookup yields CDR1 SGHRS and CDR2 YFSETQ. The CDR3 totals 16 residues. Trimming removed 2 bases at V and 4 bases at J, with 16 bases between. The CDR3 sequence is CASSFGGSGGNQPQHF. The CDR3 DNA sequence: TGCGCCAGCAGCTTTGGGGGATCGGGAGGAAATCAGCCCCAGCATTTT. The whole variable domain, remainder taken from reference TRBV5-1 and TRBJ1-5, is KAGVTQTPRYLIKTRGQQVTLSCSPISGHRSVSWYQQTPGQGLQFLFEYFSETQRNKGNFPGRFSGRQFSNSRSEMNVSTLELGDSALYLCASSFGGSGGNQPQHFGDGTRLSIL.

This chain links TRBV5-1 with TRBJ2-2; TRBD1 matches 8 bases. Germline V gives CDR1 SGHRS, CDR2 YFSETQ. V dropped 4 bases and J dropped 5; count of bases not matched to a gene: 16. The CDR3 runs to 18 residues. CDR3 sequence reads: CASSALTPRTGRTGELFF. The CDR3 DNA sequence: TGCGCCAGCAGCGCATTGACCCCAAGGACAGGGCGAACCGGGGAGCTGTTTTTT.

The chain joins TRBV19 to TRBJ1-1; D is undetermined. The V gene lost 3 bases and the J gene lost 0 bases, with 8 bases spanning the gap. Germline CDR1 LNHDA, CDR2 SQIVND (reference sequence). CDR3 length: 14 amino acids. DNA for the CDR3: TGTGCCAGTAGTATTGAGGGTCTGAACACTGAAGCTTTCTTT. Its translation: CASSIEGLNTEAFF.

The V gene is TRBV7-2, the J gene TRBJ2-7; 9 positions match TRBD1. The CDR3 length is 14 residues. Trimming removed 5 bases from V and 5 bases from J; junction bases left unmatched: 7. Germline CDR1 reads SGHTA; CDR2 reads FQGNSA. The CDR3 region is CASSPRTGANEQYF. CDR3 in DNA: TGTGCCAGCAGCCCGCGGACAGGGGCCAACGAGCAGTACTTC. Full variable domain (remainder filled in from reference TRBV7-2 and TRBJ2-7): GAGVSQSPSNKVTEKGKDVELRCDPISGHTALYWYRQSLGQGLEFLIYFQGNSAPDKSGLPSDRFSAERTGGSVSTLTIQRTQQEDSAVYLCASSPRTGANEQYFGPGTRLTVT.

The rearrangement links TRBV18 to TRBJ2-7; TRBD2 aligns across 8 bases. This CDR3 has 14 amino acids. Germline-derived CDR1 and CDR2 are KGHSH and LQKENI. The V segment lost 8 bases and the J segment 7 bases; nucleotides outside the gene matches: 13. CDR3 amino acids: CASTGRGAPWEQYF. CDR3 nucleotides: TGTGCCAGCACGGGGCGGGGGGCCCCCTGGGAGCAGTACTTC. Supplemented by reference TRBV18 and TRBJ2-7, the full variable domain reads NAGVMQNPRHLVRRRGQEARLRCSPMKGHSHVYWYRQLPEEGLKFMVYLQKENIIDESGMPKERFSAEFPKEGPSILRIQQVVRGDSAAYFCASTGRGAPWEQYFGPGTRLTVT.

V usage is TRBV5-5 and J usage is TRBJ2-5; 11 nucleotides align to TRBD2. The V gene end was trimmed by 5 bases and the J gene end by 5 bases; junction bases not matched to a gene: 11. The germline V gene has CDR1 SGHKS and CDR2 YYEKEE (reference sequence). The CDR3 totals 16 residues. CDR3 nucleotide sequence: TGTGCCAGCAGGGCCACACTAGCGGGGGCCGGGGAGACCCAGTACTTC. Its protein product is CASRATLAGAGETQYF. The whole variable domain, filled in from reference TRBV5-5 and TRBJ2-5, reads DAGVTQSPTHLIKTRGQQVTLRCSPISGHKSVSWYQQVLGQGPQFIFQYYEKEERGRGNFPDRFSARQFPNYSSELNVNALLLGDSALYLCASRATLAGAGETQYFGPGTRLLVL.

V is TRBV12-3 or TRBV12-4 and J is TRBJ1-2; D gene uncertain. The germline V and J ends were trimmed by 0 bases and 8 bases, with 7 bases remaining between them. The CDR3 runs to 12 residues. The CDR3, as DNA: TGTGCCAGCAGTTTAGCGGGCGGGGGCTACACCTTC. Translating gives CASSLAGGGYTF.

V and J are TRBV7-8 and TRBJ2-1; 10 bases agree with TRBD2. Germline assignment: CDR1 SGHVS and CDR2 FQNEAQ. The CDR3 covers 16 residues. V trimming: 4 bases; J trimming: 2 bases; junction bases outside the gene matches: 5. The CDR3 nucleotides read TGTGCCAGCAGCTATCTAGCGGGGGTCACCTACAATGAGCAGTTCTTC. Amino acids: CASSYLAGVTYNEQFF.

The chain links TRBV9 to TRBJ2-1; a possible D gene is TRBD2 (5 bases). Trimming removed 0 bases at V and 0 bases at J, with 13 bases between. This CDR3 spans 17 amino acids. The V gene's germline CDR1 is SGDLS and CDR2 YYNGEE. CDR3 nucleotides: TGTGCCAGCAGCGTAGCTTTAGCGCCAAGCTCCTACAATGAGCAGTTCTTC. Its translation: CASSVALAPSSYNEQFF.

The chain couples TRBV3-1 (or the pseudogene TRBV3-2) to TRBJ2-7, with D perhaps TRBD2 (6 bases). V lost 0 bases and J lost 3, with 12 bases in between. The CDR3 runs to 15 residues. Germline V lookup: CDR1 LGHDT, CDR2 YNNKEL (reference sequence). CDR3 nucleotide sequence: TGTGCCAGCAGCCAAGATCCCGGGAGAATCTACGAGCAGTACTTC. This codes for CASSQDPGRIYEQYF.

This clone was recorded only once. This chain links TRBV28 with TRBJ2-3; TRBD2 is a possible D gene (5 bases). The CDR3 has 16 residues. The germline V and J ends were trimmed by 5 bases and 2 bases, with 17 bases remaining between them. Germline lookup yields CDR1 MDHEN and CDR2 SYDVKM. The CDR3 here is CASSLGGSLSTDTQYF. The CDR3 region has the DNA TGTGCCAGCAGTCTCGGCGGGTCCCTCTCCACAGATACGCAGTATTTT.

The chain couples TRBV7-9 to TRBJ2-5, with D uncertain. In germline, CDR1 is SEHNR, CDR2 FQNEAQ (reference sequence). The CDR3 length is 13 residues. Trimming stripped 7 bases from V and 5 bases from J, with 14 bases between. CDR3 bases: TGTGCCAGCACCGCGTTACCCCGGGAGACCCAGTACTTC. Translating it yields CASTALPRETQYF.

This chain joins TRBV15 and TRBJ2-1; 13 positions match TRBD2. The CDR3 spans 16 residues. Germline-derived CDR1 and CDR2 are LNHNV and YYDKDF (reference sequence). The V gene end was trimmed by 5 bases and the J gene end by 8 bases; junction bases not matched to a gene: 9. CDR3 region: CATSRRLAGGGYEQFF. The CDR3 DNA reads TGTGCCACCAGCCGAAGACTAGCGGGAGGAGGCTATGAGCAGTTCTTC. The complete variable domain, with remaining parts taken from reference TRBV15 and TRBJ2-1, reads DAMVIQNPRYQVTQFGKPVTLSCSQTLNHNVMYWYQQKSSQAPKLLFHYYDKDFNNEADTPDNFQSRRPNTSFCFLDIRSPGLGDTAMYLCATSRRLAGGGYEQFFGPGTRLTVL.

This chain links TRBV5-5 with TRBJ1-2; 7 bases map to TRBD1. The CDR3 is 14 amino acids. V shed 0 bases and J 6 bases; nucleotides not matched to a gene: 5. Germline V gene sequence: CDR1 SGHKS, CDR2 YYEKEE (reference sequence). CDR3 sequence reads: CASSLEQGYDGYTF. CDR3 coding DNA: TGTGCCAGCAGCTTGGAACAGGGGTATGATGGCTACACCTTC.

This chain links TRBV7-2 with TRBJ2-5; D is unresolved. The germline gives CDR1 SGHTA, CDR2 FQGNSA. The CDR3 is made up of 14 amino acids. V gave up 3 bases and J gave up 5 bases, with 13 bases separating them. CDR3: CASSLSPAVETQYF. The CDR3 DNA follows: TGTGCCAGCAGCTTGTCGCCGGCGGTCGAGACCCAGTACTTC.

This clone was counted between two and nine times. The chain combines TRBV5-1 with TRBJ2-7; 8 bases are a match to TRBD1. CDR3 length: 15 residues. V shed 5 bases and J 0 bases; nucleotides not matched to a gene: 7. Germline V gene lookup returns CDR1 SGHRS and CDR2 YFSETQ. The CDR3 region is CASRTRTGPSYEQYF. CDR3 in DNA: TGCGCCAGCAGAACCAGGACAGGGCCCTCCTACGAGCAGTACTTC.

This sequence joins TRBV28 and TRBJ2-2; D not resolved. This CDR3 has 14 residues. V dropped 2 bases and J dropped 3 bases, with 7 bases sitting between them. CDR1 and CDR2 from the germline V gene are MDHEN and SYDVKM. CDR3: CASSLVQYTGELFF. The CDR3, as DNA: TGTGCCAGCAGTTTAGTACAGTACACCGGGGAGCTGTTTTTT.